In this sample, the clone carrying this T cell receptor (beta chain) turned up a few times. What it binds is unknown. This entry belongs to a study of T-cell reconstitution after alpha-beta-depleted transplantation in children. Study-level results: Most T-cell counts and diversity one year after the transplant came from T cells that were newly produced. Recipient T cells and thymic progenitors that survived were the source of the high TCRbeta diversity seen at day 60 in some patients. Expanded clones from the graft, numbering several hundred, reportedly supplied alpha-beta T cells about two months after transplant.

Preparing the TCRbeta library involved the use of unique molecular identifiers. TCRdb reprocessed the PCR reads via MiXCR and lists one record per CDR3 protein. Among under 850,000 distinct CDR3 sequences listed, around 13% were seen once. The V and J ends lost 1 base and 5 bases, in that order; junction bases with no gene match: 9. The CDR3 runs to 16 residues. In germline, CDR1 is LNHNV, CDR2 YYDKDF (reference sequence). The sample was PBMCs, taken before TCRalphabeta/CD19-depleted stem cell transplant. The chain uses TRBV15 and TRBJ2-5; 8 nucleotides align to TRBD2. The source of this sequence is a girl aged 2 to 10 with congenital amegakaryocytic thrombocytopenia, due to receive a stem cell transplant. The CDR3 DNA follows: TGTGCCACCAGCAGAGTTTTCGGGAGGGACCGTGAGACCCAGTACTTC. This gives the protein CATSRVFGRDRETQYF.